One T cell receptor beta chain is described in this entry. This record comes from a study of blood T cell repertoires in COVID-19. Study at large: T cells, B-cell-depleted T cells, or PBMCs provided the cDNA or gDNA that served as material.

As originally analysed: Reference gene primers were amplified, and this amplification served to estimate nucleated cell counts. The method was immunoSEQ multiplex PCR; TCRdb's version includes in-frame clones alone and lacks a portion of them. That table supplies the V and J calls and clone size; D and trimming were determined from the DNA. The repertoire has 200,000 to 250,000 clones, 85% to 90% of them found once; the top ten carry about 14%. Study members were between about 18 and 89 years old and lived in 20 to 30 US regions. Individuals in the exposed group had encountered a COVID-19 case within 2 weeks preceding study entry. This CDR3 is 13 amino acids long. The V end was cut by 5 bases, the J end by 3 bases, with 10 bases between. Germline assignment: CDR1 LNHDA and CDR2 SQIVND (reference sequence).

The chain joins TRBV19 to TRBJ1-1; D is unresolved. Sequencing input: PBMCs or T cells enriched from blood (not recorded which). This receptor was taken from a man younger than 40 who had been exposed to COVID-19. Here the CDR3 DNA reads TGTGCCAGTAGTGGGCGGGCGGACACTGAAGCTTTCTTT. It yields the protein CASSGRADTEAFF.